This T cell receptor beta chain was retrieved from a study of T cell responses to AZD1222 COVID-19 vaccine. Note on this clone: Antigen specificity is unknown.

Trimming took off 2 bases at V and 8 bases at J, with 16 bases between the two ends. The CDR3 consists of 16 residues. Germline V gene data show CDR1 as LGHNA and CDR2 as YNFKEQ. Only in-frame clones appear in the TCRdb table, and some are missing; sequencing was by immunoSEQ multiplex PCR. The table lists about 110,000 clones, about nine tenths of them singletons. General study findings and limits: Donors in the cohort were predominantly white British and more often female, and clonal diversity was possibly underestimated. Of the AZD1222 recipients, only 5 to 7 were seropositive at baseline. Spike was spanned by vaccine-associated CD4 TCRs, which were dominant at 160-218 and 743-854. Unmutated variant regions are reportedly targeted by nearly half of spike-specific TCRs.

Here the sequenced sample was peripheral blood, taken 28 days after the second AZD1222 dose. The V and J genes are TRBV4-2 and TRBJ1-6; D unclear. The TCR originated in an adult who received the AZD1222 COVID-19 vaccine. The CDR3 sequence: CASSQRAPGRDSPLHF. CDR3 coding DNA: TGTGCCAGCAGCCAAAGGGCCCCGGGCCGGGATTCACCCCTCCACTTT.